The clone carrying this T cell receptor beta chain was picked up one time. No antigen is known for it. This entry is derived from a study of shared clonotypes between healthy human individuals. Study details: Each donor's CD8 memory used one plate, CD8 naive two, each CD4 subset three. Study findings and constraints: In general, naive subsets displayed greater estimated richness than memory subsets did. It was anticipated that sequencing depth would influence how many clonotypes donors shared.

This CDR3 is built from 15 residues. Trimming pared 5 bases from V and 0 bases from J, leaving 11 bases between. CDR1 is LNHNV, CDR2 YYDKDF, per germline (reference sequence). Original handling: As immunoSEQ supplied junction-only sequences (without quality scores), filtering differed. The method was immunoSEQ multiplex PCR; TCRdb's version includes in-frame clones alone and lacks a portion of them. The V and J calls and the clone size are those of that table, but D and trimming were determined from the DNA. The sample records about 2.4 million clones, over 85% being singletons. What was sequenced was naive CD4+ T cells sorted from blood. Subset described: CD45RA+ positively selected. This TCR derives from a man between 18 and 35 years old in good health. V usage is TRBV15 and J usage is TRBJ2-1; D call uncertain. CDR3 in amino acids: CATSRRSSSYNEQFF. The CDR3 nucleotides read TGTGCCACCAGCCGCCGAAGTAGCTCCTACAATGAGCAGTTCTTC. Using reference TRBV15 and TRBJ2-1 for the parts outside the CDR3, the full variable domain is DAMVIQNPRYQVTQFGKPVTLSCSQTLNHNVMYWYQQKSSQAPKLLFHYYDKDFNNEADTPDNFQSRRPNTSFCFLDIRSPGLGDTAMYLCATSRRSSSYNEQFFGPGTRLTVL.